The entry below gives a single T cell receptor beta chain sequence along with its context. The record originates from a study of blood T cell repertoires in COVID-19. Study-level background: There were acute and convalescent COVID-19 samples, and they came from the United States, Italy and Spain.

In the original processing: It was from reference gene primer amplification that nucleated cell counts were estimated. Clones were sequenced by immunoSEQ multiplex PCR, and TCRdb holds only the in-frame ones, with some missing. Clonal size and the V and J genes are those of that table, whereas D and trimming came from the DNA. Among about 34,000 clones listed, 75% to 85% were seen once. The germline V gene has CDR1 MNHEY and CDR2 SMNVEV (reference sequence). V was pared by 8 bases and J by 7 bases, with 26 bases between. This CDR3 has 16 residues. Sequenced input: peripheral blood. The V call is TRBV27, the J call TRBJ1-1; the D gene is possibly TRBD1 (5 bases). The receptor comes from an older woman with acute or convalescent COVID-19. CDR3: CASSDWGGFLSGEAFF. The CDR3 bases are TGTGCCAGCTCCGACTGGGGGGGTTTTCTATCTGGTGAAGCTTTCTTT.